Shown below are 26 T cell receptor beta chains from a single sample sequenced in a study of cytomegalovirus exposure and HLA in healthy donors. The PCR ran on 60 Vbeta and 13 Jbeta primers. Profiling relied on immunoSEQ multiplex PCR, and the TCRdb table lists in-frame clones only, not all of them. The table includes over 95,000 clones, around 77% detected once. What was sequenced was PBMCs. The receptor source for this set is a middle-aged man in good health and CMV-seropositive.

The chain joins TRBV7-2 to TRBJ2-7, with 8 bases aligning to TRBD1. Germline V CDR1 and CDR2: SGHTA, FQGNSA. CDR3 length: 14 residues. Trimming cost V 4 bases and J 5 bases; bases outside gene matches: 7. The CDR3 DNA reads TGTGCCAGCAGCTGGCAGGGGGCGCGTAACGAGCAGTACTTC. Its protein product is CASSWQGARNEQYF.

This clone was counted between two and nine times. The V and J genes are TRBV28 and TRBJ1-6; no definite D call. The V end was cut by 2 bases, the J end by 5 bases, with 10 bases between. From germline, CDR1 is MDHEN and CDR2 SYDVKM. The CDR3 sequence is 15 residues long. CDR3 bases: TGTGCCAGCAGTTTAGTTGGCAAAGATAATTCACCCCTCCACTTT. Translated: CASSLVGKDNSPLHF.

This clone was seen more than once but under ten times. The CDR3 here is CASSSLGGYNSPLHF. The CDR3, as DNA: TGTGCCAGCAGTTCCCTCGGGGGTTATAATTCACCCCTCCACTTT. The J gene is TRBJ1-6, the V gene TRBV6-5; possibly TRBD1 for D (5 bases). The CDR3 extends over 15 amino acids. CDR1 is MNHEY, CDR2 SVGAGI, per germline. The V gene lost 4 bases and the J gene lost 4 bases, with 11 bases spanning the gap.

This chain connects TRBV6-1 to TRBJ2-7; 7 nucleotides align to TRBD2. CDR1 is MNHNS and CDR2 is SASEGT in the germline V gene. This CDR3 contains 16 residues. V shed 0 bases, J shed 2 bases, and the junction held 7 bases outside the gene matches. The CDR3 DNA follows: TGTGCCAGCAGTGAAGCGGCACTAGCGACTACCTACGAGCAGTACTTC. Translating it yields CASSEAALATTYEQYF.

The chain joins TRBV18 to TRBJ2-7, with 9 bases matching TRBD1. CDR1 is KGHSH and CDR2 is LQKENI in the germline V gene. The CDR3 contains 15 residues. Germline trimming cut 3 bases from V and 4 bases from J; bases unmatched to any gene: 7. The CDR3 is CASSPTPGTGYEQYF. The CDR3 DNA is TGTGCCAGCTCACCGACACCCGGGACAGGGTACGAGCAGTACTTC. The whole variable domain, remainder taken from reference TRBV18 and TRBJ2-7, is NAGVMQNPRHLVRRRGQEARLRCSPMKGHSHVYWYRQLPEEGLKFMVYLQKENIIDESGMPKERFSAEFPKEGPSILRIQQVVRGDSAAYFCASSPTPGTGYEQYFGPGTRLTVT.

The gene calls are TRBV10-3 and TRBJ1-2, with D unclear. Trimming removed 3 bases at V and 1 base at J, with 3 bases between. The CDR3 consists of 12 residues. Germline values: CDR1 ENHRY, CDR2 SYGVKD. The CDR3 DNA is TGTGCCATCAGTGATAATAACTATGGCTACACCTTC. Its protein product is CAISDNNYGYTF.

CDR3 sequence: CASSPPLGQGQETQYF. For the CDR3, the DNA is TGTGCCAGCAGCCCCCCCCTCGGACAGGGTCAAGAGACCCAGTACTTC. The rearrangement links TRBV7-9 to TRBJ2-5; TRBD1 agrees at 8 bases. The junction had 10 bases not matched to a gene; V was cut back by 5 bases and J by 2 bases. In germline, CDR1 is SEHNR, CDR2 FQNEAQ (reference sequence). This CDR3 has 16 residues.

The chain employs TRBV7-9 and TRBJ1-4; the D is unclear. Trimming removed 1 base at V and 7 bases at J, with 10 bases between. This CDR3 spans 14 amino acids. Germline V lookup: CDR1 SEHNR, CDR2 FQNEAQ (reference sequence). The CDR3 DNA follows: TGTGCCAGCAGCTTAGGGGGAGGGCGTGAAAAACTGTTTTTT. This encodes CASSLGGGREKLFF. The whole variable domain, remainder taken from reference TRBV7-9 and TRBJ1-4, is DTGVSQNPRHKITKRGQNVTFRCDPISEHNRLYWYRQTLGQGPEFLTYFQNEAQLEKSRLLSDRFSAERPKGSFSTLEIQRTEQGDSAMYLCASSLGGGREKLFFGSGTQLSVL.

The chain combines TRBV4-3 with TRBJ2-5, with 8 bases aligning to TRBD1. Germline-derived CDR1 and CDR2 are LGHNA and YSLEER. The V gene end was trimmed by 5 bases and the J gene end by 1 base; junction bases not matched to a gene: 3. The CDR3 runs 14 residues. In nucleotides, the CDR3 is TGCGCCAGCAGCTACACAGGGGGCCAAGAGACCCAGTACTTC. This gives the protein CASSYTGGQETQYF.

The chain recombines TRBV5-6 with TRBJ2-3; 8 positions agree with TRBD2. The CDR3 has 16 residues. Germline V CDR1 and CDR2: SGHDT, YYEEEE. Losses at the gene ends were 0 bases for V and 4 bases for J; bases not matched to a gene: 7. CDR3 region: CASSLAGRGGADTQYF. The CDR3 DNA sequence: TGTGCCAGCAGCTTGGCGGGTCGGGGGGGCGCAGATACGCAGTATTTT. Full variable domain (missing parts from reference TRBV5-6 and TRBJ2-3): DAGVTQSPTHLIKTRGQQVTLRCSPKSGHDTVSWYQQALGQGPQFIFQYYEEEERQRGNFPDRFSGHQFPNYSSELNVNALLLGDSALYLCASSLAGRGGADTQYFGPGTRLTVL.

This clone was observed a handful of times. V gene TRBV6-4 combines with J gene TRBJ2-1; a possible D gene is TRBD2 (6 bases). In germline, CDR1 is MRHNA, CDR2 SNTAGT. This CDR3 contains 13 residues. V was pared by 0 bases and J by 8 bases, with 8 bases between. CDR3 sequence (DNA): TGTGCCAGCAGTGACTCGGAGCGGGATGAGCAGTTCTTC. This translates into CASSDSERDEQFF.

This clone was recorded once. The rearrangement links TRBV6-6 to TRBJ2-1, with 10 nucleotides matching TRBD2. The ends lost 6 bases at V and 6 bases at J; junction bases unmatched: 11. This CDR3 is built from 16 residues. Germline V gene lookup returns CDR1 MNHNY and CDR2 SVGAGI (reference sequence). CDR3 coding DNA: TGTGCCAGCAGGATACCGGGGAGCGGGGGGGTCAATGAGCAGTTCTTC. Its protein is CASRIPGSGGVNEQFF.

The rearrangement joins TRBV7-3 to TRBJ2-5; 7 bases fit TRBD1. Looked up from germline, CDR1 is SGHTA and CDR2 is FQGTGA. The V and J ends lost 5 bases and 1 base, in that order; junction bases with no gene match: 7. The CDR3 sequence is 15 residues long. CDR3 sequence (DNA): TGTGCCAGCAGCGAACAGGGGTCCCGCCAAGAGACCCAGTACTTC. Its protein is CASSEQGSRQETQYF.

The gene calls are TRBV9 and TRBJ1-4; D ambiguous. The V gene's germline CDR1 is SGDLS and CDR2 YYNGEE. CDR3 size: 13 residues. V dropped 2 bases and J dropped 6 bases, with 8 bases sitting between them. The CDR3 DNA reads TGTGCCAGCAGCGTCTTCGGAGATGAAAAACTGTTTTTT. It yields the protein CASSVFGDEKLFF.

As to this clone: At one end the junction does not follow the germline gene, possibly because of a read error. The rearrangement joins TRBV7-9 to TRBJ1-3; a possible D gene is TRBD1 (5 bases). CDR1 and CDR2 (germline): SEHNR, FQNEAQ (reference sequence). This CDR3 is 15 amino acids long. CDR3 sequence (DNA): TGTTCCAGCAGCTATTTCAGGGTGCTTGGGAACACCATATATTTT. Its protein product is CSSSYFRVLGNTIYF.

The chain employs TRBV6-5 and TRBJ1-3; D gene ambiguous. Germline CDR1 and CDR2: MNHEY and SVGAGI. This CDR3 contains 14 residues. V was trimmed by 4 bases and J by 0 bases, leaving 7 bases between them. This CDR3 is CASSLSLSGNTIYF. The CDR3 DNA reads as TGTGCCAGCAGTTTGAGCCTCTCTGGAAACACCATATATTTT.

The gene calls are TRBV7-2 and TRBJ1-3; D unclear. The CDR3 totals 15 residues. V was clipped by 2 bases and J by 0 bases, with 8 bases between them. Germline CDR1 reads SGHTA; CDR2 reads FQGNSA. The CDR3 nucleotides read TGTGCCAGCAGCTTATACGGAGACTCTGGAAACACCATATATTTT. Protein sequence: CASSLYGDSGNTIYF.

This chain joins TRBV7-6 and TRBJ2-1; D is possibly TRBD1 (6 bases). The CDR3 is made up of 15 amino acids. Germline values: CDR1 SGHVS, CDR2 FNYEAQ. Trimming took off 4 bases at V and 3 bases at J, with 13 bases between the two ends. The CDR3 sequence: CASSYRATGYNEQFF. CDR3 DNA sequence: TGTGCCAGCAGCTACAGGGCAACTGGCTACAATGAGCAGTTCTTC.

The V and J genes are TRBV2 and TRBJ2-4, with 8 bases matching TRBD1. Germline V gives CDR1 SNHLY, CDR2 FYNNEI. J was trimmed by 12 bases and V by 2 bases; bases with no gene match: 12. This CDR3 has 15 amino acids. The CDR3 nucleotides read TGTGCCAGCAGTGAAAGCCGACAGGGGTTGGGGAGTCAGTACTTC. This sequence encodes CASSESRQGLGSQYF.

The CDR3 is CASSRGGRTNYGYTF. In DNA form, the CDR3 reads TGTGCCAGCAGTCGGGGGGGCAGAACTAACTATGGCTACACCTTC. The chain joins TRBV6-5 to TRBJ1-2; D is perhaps TRBD1 (6 bases). Trimming left V 5 bases short and J 0 bases short, with 13 bases between. From germline, CDR1 is MNHEY and CDR2 SVGAGI. This CDR3 has 15 residues.

This clone was recorded a few times. The chain employs TRBV6-5 and TRBJ1-3; tentatively, D is TRBD1 (5 bases). The CDR3 totals 13 residues. CDR1 is MNHEY and CDR2 is SVGAGI in the germline V gene. Trimming shortened V by 6 bases and J by 13 bases, and 19 bases separated the two germline ends. The CDR3 protein is CASRQRGTAYIYF. Written as DNA, the CDR3 is TGTGCCAGCAGGCAACGCGGGACCGCTTATATATATTTT.

The chain carries TRBV5-1 and TRBJ2-1, with TRBD2 identical over 12 bases. Trimming cost V 4 bases and J 8 bases; bases outside gene matches: 16. This CDR3 is 18 amino acids long. Germline V gives CDR1 SGHRS, CDR2 YFSETQ. The chain's CDR3 is CASSRSVASGGAMDEQFF. The CDR3 DNA is TGCGCCAGCAGCCGGTCCGTGGCTAGCGGGGGGGCCATGGATGAGCAGTTCTTC.

CDR3 protein: CASSRGTAPYNEQFF. The CDR3, as DNA: TGTGCCAGCAGCCGTGGGACAGCGCCATACAATGAGCAGTTCTTC. The chain uses TRBV7-8 and TRBJ2-1; TRBD1 matches at 7 bases. The CDR3 runs to 15 residues. V lost 5 bases and J lost 4; bases outside the gene matches: 8. Germline V CDR1 and CDR2: SGHVS, FQNEAQ. Looking up the rest from reference TRBV7-8 and TRBJ2-1 gives the full variable domain: GAGVSQSPRYKVAKRGQDVALRCDPISGHVSLFWYQQALGQGPEFLTYFQNEAQLDKSGLPSDRFFAERPEGSVSTLKIQRTQQEDSAVYLCASSRGTAPYNEQFFGPGTRLTVL.

The V and J genes are TRBV9 and TRBJ2-5; possibly TRBD1 for D (5 bases). The length of the CDR3 is 14 residues. V gave up 3 bases and J gave up 1 base, with 10 bases separating them. Germline lookup yields CDR1 SGDLS and CDR2 YYNGEE. The CDR3 reads CASSEGLGQETQYF. CDR3 sequence (DNA): TGTGCCAGCAGCGAGGGGCTGGGCCAAGAGACCCAGTACTTC.

As for this clone: The same CDR3 also results from other DNA sequences found in this sample. V gene TRBV5-1 combines with J gene TRBJ1-1, with TRBD1 as a possible D gene (5 bases). Germline CDR1 is SGHRS and CDR2 is YFSETQ. V was trimmed by 2 bases and J by 4 bases, leaving 9 bases between them. This CDR3 is built from 13 residues. CDR3 bases: TGCGCCAGCAGCTTAGGCGGGGGCACTGAAGCTTTCTTT. Translating gives CASSLGGGTEAFF.

This clone was recorded a few times. The chain joins TRBV13 to TRBJ2-7; the D is unclear. The V and J ends lost 5 bases and 0 bases respectively, with 5 bases between them. CDR1 and CDR2 from the germline V gene are PRHDT and FYEKMQ (reference sequence). The CDR3 length is 12 residues. CDR3 DNA sequence: TGTGCCAGCAGCCCCGGCTCCTACGAGCAGTACTTC. Its protein is CASSPGSYEQYF.